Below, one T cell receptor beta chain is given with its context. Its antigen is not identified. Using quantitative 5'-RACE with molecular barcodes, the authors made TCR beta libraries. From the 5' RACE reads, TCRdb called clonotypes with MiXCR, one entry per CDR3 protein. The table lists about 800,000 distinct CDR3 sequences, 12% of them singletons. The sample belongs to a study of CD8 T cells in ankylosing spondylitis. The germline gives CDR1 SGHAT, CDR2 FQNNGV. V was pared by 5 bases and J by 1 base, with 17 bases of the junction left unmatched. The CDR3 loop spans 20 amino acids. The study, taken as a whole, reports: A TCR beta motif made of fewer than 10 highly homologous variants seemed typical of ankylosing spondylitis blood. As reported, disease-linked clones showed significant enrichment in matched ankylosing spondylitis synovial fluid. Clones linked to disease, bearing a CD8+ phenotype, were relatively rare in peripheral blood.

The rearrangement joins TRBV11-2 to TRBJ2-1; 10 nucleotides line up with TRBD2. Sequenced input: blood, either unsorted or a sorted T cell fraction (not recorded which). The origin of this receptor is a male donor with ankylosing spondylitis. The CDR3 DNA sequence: TGTGCCAGCAGCCGTCCCGGAGCGGGAGGGCCTAGGTTTTCCTACAATGAGCAGTTCTTC. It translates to CASSRPGAGGPRFSYNEQFF.